Following are 5 T cell receptor beta chains from one sample sequenced in a study of shared clonotypes between healthy human individuals. Libraries were prepared by immunoSEQ multiplex PCR; TCRdb keeps only in-frame clonotypes and omits some of them. The table includes 1,500,000 or so clones, approximately 98.5% detected once. The specimen sequenced was naive CD4+ T cells sorted from blood. The subset was: CD45RA+ positively selected. The receptors originated from a man aged 25-45 years in good health.

Notes on this clone: Other DNA variants within this sample encode the same CDR3. V usage is TRBV18 and J usage is TRBJ2-1, with a tentative D call TRBD2 (5 bases). V was cut by 0 bases and J by 9 bases, with 12 bases left in between. This CDR3 has 14 residues. Germline CDR1 and CDR2: KGHSH and LQKENI. CDR3 residues: CASSPPSSYGEQFF. The DNA of the CDR3 is TGTGCCAGCTCACCACCGTCTAGCTACGGTGAGCAGTTCTTC.

This clone was seen once. V gene TRBV28 combines with J gene TRBJ2-7; D perhaps matches TRBD1 (5 bases). The CDR3 is 12 amino acids. CDR1 is MDHEN, CDR2 SYDVKM, per germline. V gave up 6 bases and J gave up 4 bases, with 10 bases separating them. The CDR3 coding sequence is TGTGCCAGCAGCCAAGGACATTACGAGCAGTACTTC. This encodes CASSQGHYEQYF.

The chain combines TRBV19 with TRBJ2-5, with TRBD2 identical over 8 bases. CDR3 length equals 16 residues. V gave up 0 bases and J gave up 5 bases; unmatched junction bases: 8. Germline CDR1 and CDR2: LNHDA and SQIVND (reference sequence). In DNA, the CDR3 is TGTGCCAGTAGTATAGATTCTAGCGGGTCTTTGGAGACCCAGTACTTC. The encoded protein is CASSIDSSGSLETQYF.

The chain links TRBV9 to TRBJ2-7, with 7 bases aligning to TRBD2. V lost 3 bases to trimming and J lost 3 bases; unmatched junction nucleotides: 9. The CDR3 loop spans 15 amino acids. Per germline, CDR1 SGDLS and CDR2 YYNGEE. The CDR3 reads CASSAAGSGVYEQYF. CDR3 DNA: TGTGCCAGCAGCGCCGCGGGGAGCGGGGTCTACGAGCAGTACTTC.

This chain links TRBV28 with TRBJ1-5; D unclear. The CDR3 contains 12 residues. Germline V gene lookup returns CDR1 MDHEN and CDR2 SYDVKM. V lost 5 bases to trimming and J lost 7 bases, with 9 bases between them. Here the CDR3 reads CASSAQEQPQHF. In DNA, the CDR3 is TGTGCCAGCAGTGCCCAGGAACAGCCCCAGCATTTT.